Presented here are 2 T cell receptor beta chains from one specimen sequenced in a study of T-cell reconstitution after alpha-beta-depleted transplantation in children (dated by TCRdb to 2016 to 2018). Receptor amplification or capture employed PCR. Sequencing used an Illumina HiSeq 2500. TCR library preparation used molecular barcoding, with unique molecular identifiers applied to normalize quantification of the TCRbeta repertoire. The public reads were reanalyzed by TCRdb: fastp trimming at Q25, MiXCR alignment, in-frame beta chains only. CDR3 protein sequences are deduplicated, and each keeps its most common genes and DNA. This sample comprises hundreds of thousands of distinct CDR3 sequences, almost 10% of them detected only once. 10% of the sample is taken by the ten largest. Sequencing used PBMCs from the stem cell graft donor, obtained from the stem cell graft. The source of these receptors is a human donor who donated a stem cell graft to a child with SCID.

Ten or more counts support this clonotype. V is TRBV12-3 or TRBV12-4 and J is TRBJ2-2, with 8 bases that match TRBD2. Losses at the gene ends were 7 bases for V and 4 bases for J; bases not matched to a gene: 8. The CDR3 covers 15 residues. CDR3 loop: CASIPGTRLTGELFF. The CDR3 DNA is TGTGCCAGCATCCCCGGGACTAGACTCACCGGGGAGCTGTTTTTT.

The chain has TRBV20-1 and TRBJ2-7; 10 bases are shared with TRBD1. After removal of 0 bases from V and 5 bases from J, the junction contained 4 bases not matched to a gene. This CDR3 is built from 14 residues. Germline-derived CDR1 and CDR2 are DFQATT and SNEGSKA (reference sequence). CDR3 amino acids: CSAREDRGFNEQYF. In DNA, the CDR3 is TGCAGTGCTAGAGAGGACAGGGGGTTTAACGAGCAGTACTTC.